This T cell receptor (beta chain) was found in a study of T cell changes during pregnancy in multiple sclerosis. Profiled with immunoSEQ multiplex PCR; TCRdb holds only in-frame clones, not every one. The data show 70,000 to 95,000 clones, 75% to 95% seen once. This clone was seen a single time. CDR3 length: 12 amino acids. Germline V gene sequence: CDR1 GTSNPN, CDR2 SVGIG (reference sequence). V was trimmed by 3 bases and J by 8 bases, leaving 13 bases between them. The clonotype originates from a female donor with multiple sclerosis, enrolled in a pregnancy study. The sequences come from CD4+ T cells from peripheral blood mononuclear cells, collected in the second trimester of pregnancy. The V and J genes are TRBV30 and TRBJ1-2; tentatively, D is TRBD1 (5 bases). The DNA of the CDR3 is TGTGCCTGGAGCGGGGACTTGAGGGGCTACACCTTC. Its protein is CAWSGDLRGYTF. The variable domain in full, completed from reference TRBV30 and TRBJ1-2, reads SQTIHQWPATLVQPVGSPLSLECTVEGTSNPNLYWYRQAAGRGLQLLFYSVGIGQISSEVPQNLSASRPQDRQFILSSKKLLLSDSGFYLCAWSGDLRGYTFGSGTRLTVV.